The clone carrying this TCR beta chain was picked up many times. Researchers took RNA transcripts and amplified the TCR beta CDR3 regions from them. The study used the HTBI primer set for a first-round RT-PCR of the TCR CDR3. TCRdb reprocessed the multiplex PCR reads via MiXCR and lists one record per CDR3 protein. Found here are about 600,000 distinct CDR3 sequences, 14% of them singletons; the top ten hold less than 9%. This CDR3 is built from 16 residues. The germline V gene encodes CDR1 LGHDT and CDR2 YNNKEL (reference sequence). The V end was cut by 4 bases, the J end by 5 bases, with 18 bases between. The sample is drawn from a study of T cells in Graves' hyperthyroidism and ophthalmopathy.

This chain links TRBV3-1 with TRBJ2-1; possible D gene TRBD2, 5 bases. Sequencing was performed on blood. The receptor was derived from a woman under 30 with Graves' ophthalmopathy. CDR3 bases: TGTGCCAGCAGCCTTGGCCCGGGAAGGCAGGACAATGAGCAGTTCTTC. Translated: CASSLGPGRQDNEQFF.